These 20 T cell receptor beta chains came from one sample sequenced in a study of shared clonotypes between healthy human individuals. Naive CD8 cells lacked CD45RO and underwent positive selection for CCR7, leaving out terminally differentiated effector memory CD45RA+ cells. Libraries were prepared by immunoSEQ multiplex PCR; TCRdb keeps only in-frame clonotypes and omits some of them. Seen here are millions of clones, around 96% observed once, and the top ten hold approximately 1.2%. What was sequenced was naive CD8+ T cells sorted from blood. The receptor set was obtained from a man younger than 35 in good health.

V and J are TRBV28 and TRBJ1-2; 7 bases agree with TRBD1. Germline V gene sequence: CDR1 MDHEN, CDR2 SYDVKM. The length of the CDR3 is 13 residues. The V segment lost 6 bases and the J segment 2 bases; nucleotides outside the gene matches: 3. CDR3 amino acids: CASSLQGNYGYTF. The CDR3 bases are TGTGCCAGCAGCCTACAGGGGAACTATGGCTACACCTTC.

V is TRBV18 and J is TRBJ2-7; D uncertain. Germline V lookup: CDR1 KGHSH, CDR2 LQKENI. The CDR3 contains 14 residues. The V end was cut by 3 bases, the J end by 2 bases, with 11 bases between. CDR3 nucleotides: TGTGCCAGCTCACCCCCCGTTGGGCCCTACGAGCAGTACTTC. It codes for CASSPPVGPYEQYF.

Details on this clone: Additional DNA sequences in this sample encode the identical CDR3. The chain links TRBV27 to TRBJ2-5, with a weak D call TRBD2 (5 bases). The CDR3 totals 14 residues. Trimming pared 3 bases from V and 1 base from J, leaving 9 bases between. The germline V gene has CDR1 MNHEY and CDR2 SMNVEV (reference sequence). The CDR3 spells CASSFGGTQETQYF. DNA for the CDR3: TGTGCCAGCAGTTTCGGAGGTACCCAAGAGACCCAGTACTTC.

This clone was counted a single time. This rearrangement joins TRBV29-1 to TRBJ1-2, with D possibly matching TRBD1 (6 bases). Per the germline V gene, CDR1 is SQVTM and CDR2 is ANQGSEA. The CDR3 has 13 residues. With 6 bases removed from V and 1 base from J, the gap between germline ends came to 12 bases. Written as DNA, the CDR3 is TGCAGCGTGGACAGCCGGTATAACTATGGCTACACCTTC. Translation gives CSVDSRYNYGYTF. Complete variable domain (other parts from reference TRBV29-1 and TRBJ1-2): SAVISQKPSRDICQRGTSLTIQCQVDSQVTMMFWYRQQPGQSLTLIATANQGSEATYESGFVIDKFPISRPNLTFSTLTVSNMSPEDSSIYLCSVDSRYNYGYTFGSGTRLTVV.

This clone was seen once. Other DNA sequences from this sample encode an identical CDR3 as well. This chain joins TRBV5-8 and TRBJ2-1, with 10 bases aligning to TRBD1. The germline V gene has CDR1 SGHTS and CDR2 YDEGEE. The CDR3 is made up of 15 amino acids. J gave up 4 bases and V 2 bases, and 3 bases lay outside the gene matches. CDR3 in amino acids: CASSFGTGVYNEQFF. CDR3 DNA sequence: TGTGCCAGCAGCTTTGGGACAGGGGTTTACAATGAGCAGTTCTTC.

The genes are TRBV4-1 and TRBJ2-2; TRBD1 might be the D (6 bases). The CDR3 is 17 amino acids. The germline CDR1 and CDR2 sequences are MGHRA and YSYEKL. The V end was cut by 4 bases, the J end by 2 bases, with 17 bases between. The CDR3 DNA sequence: TGCGCCAGCAGCCCTGGGGGCAGGGGCAGTAACACCGGGGAGCTGTTTTTT. It translates to CASSPGGRGSNTGELFF.

Note on this clone: Germline and junction disagree at one end, which may indicate a read error. The chain recombines TRBV28 with TRBJ2-7, with D maybe TRBD1 (6 bases). The germline V gene encodes CDR1 MDHEN and CDR2 SYDVKM. This CDR3 comprises 10 residues. DNA for the CDR3: TGTGCCAGCAGGGACAGTTGTAGGCACTTC. Residues: CASRDSCRHF.

V and J are TRBV29-1 and TRBJ2-3, with D unclear. V lost 6 bases and J 2 bases, leaving 12 bases between the germline ends. This CDR3 spans 13 amino acids. Germline V CDR1 and CDR2: SQVTM, ANQGSEA. CDR3 region: CSVVVGDTDTQYF. For the CDR3, the DNA is TGCAGCGTCGTCGTTGGGGACACAGATACGCAGTATTTT.

J is TRBJ2-7 and V is TRBV7-2; 13 positions match TRBD2. J lost 3 bases, V lost 5 bases, and 7 bases had no gene match. Germline values: CDR1 SGHTA, CDR2 FQGNSA. CDR3 length equals 16 residues. CDR3 bases: TGTGCCAGCAGCCCCGGGACTAGCGGGACCGTCTACGAGCAGTACTTC. It specifies CASSPGTSGTVYEQYF. Full variable domain (remainder filled in from reference TRBV7-2 and TRBJ2-7): GAGVSQSPSNKVTEKGKDVELRCDPISGHTALYWYRQSLGQGLEFLIYFQGNSAPDKSGLPSDRFSAERTGGSVSTLTIQRTQQEDSAVYLCASSPGTSGTVYEQYFGPGTRLTVT.

This chain uses TRBV13 with TRBJ1-1; 9 bases align to TRBD1. The CDR3 covers 14 residues. With V trimmed by 5 bases and J by 7 bases, 8 bases remained unmatched. From germline, CDR1 is PRHDT and CDR2 FYEKMQ (reference sequence). This chain's CDR3 is CASSLGDRGSEAFF. The DNA for the CDR3 is TGTGCCAGCAGCCTCGGTGACAGGGGGAGTGAAGCTTTCTTT.

The J gene is TRBJ1-1, the V gene TRBV2; no definite D call. This CDR3 has 13 residues. Trimming shortened V by 6 bases and J by 6 bases, and 14 bases separated the two germline ends. Germline CDR1 reads SNHLY; CDR2 reads FYNNEI. The CDR3 sequence is CASSYPFRAEAFF. In DNA, the CDR3 is TGTGCCAGCAGCTACCCTTTTCGGGCTGAAGCTTTCTTT.

V gene TRBV14 combines with J gene TRBJ1-1, with D tentatively TRBD1 (6 bases). V lost 6 bases, J lost 5 bases, and 16 bases lay in between. Germline V CDR1 and CDR2: SGHDN, FVKESK. The CDR3 is 14 residues long. The CDR3 DNA sequence: TGTGCCAGCAGAGAGGAAAGGGGGGCTACTGAAGCTTTCTTT. Translating gives CASREERGATEAFF.

This CDR3 reads CASSSRRGADYNEQFF. The DNA for the CDR3 is TGCGCCAGCAGCTCCCGGCGGGGGGCTGATTACAATGAGCAGTTCTTC. The chain recombines TRBV4-1 with TRBJ2-1, with 8 nucleotides matching TRBD2. The V gene end was trimmed by 5 bases and the J gene end by 4 bases; junction bases not matched to a gene: 10. This CDR3 has 16 amino acids. Germline V gives CDR1 MGHRA, CDR2 YSYEKL.

The rearrangement joins TRBV7-9 to TRBJ2-2; 12 nucleotides align to TRBD1. The CDR3 runs 18 residues. Trimming removed 3 bases from V and 6 bases from J; junction bases left unmatched: 11. Germline V gene data show CDR1 as SEHNR and CDR2 as FQNEAQ (reference sequence). CDR3 DNA sequence: TGTGCCAGCAGCTTTCCCCGCGGAGGGGACAGGGGGCCCGGGGAGCTGTTTTTT. Its protein is CASSFPRGGDRGPGELFF.

CDR3 residues: CASSESESSFSYEQYF. Here the CDR3 DNA reads TGTGCCAGCAGTGAATCGGAGTCTAGCTTCTCCTACGAGCAGTACTTC. V gene TRBV25-1 combines with J gene TRBJ2-7; D is possibly TRBD2 (5 bases). The germline gives CDR1 MGHDK, CDR2 SYGVNS. V lost 1 base and J lost 0, with 13 bases in between. The CDR3 length is 16 residues.

The chain carries TRBV13 and TRBJ1-1; D may be TRBD1 (5 bases). The CDR3 is made up of 14 amino acids. Trimming left V 5 bases short and J 3 bases short, with 13 bases between. The germline V gene has CDR1 PRHDT and CDR2 FYEKMQ (reference sequence). The CDR3 nucleotides are TGTGCCAGCAGCCAAGGTCGGGGGTACACTGAAGCTTTCTTT. The encoded protein is CASSQGRGYTEAFF.

The genes are TRBV5-6 and TRBJ2-7; D ambiguous. V dropped 1 base and J dropped 0 bases, with 5 bases sitting between them. The CDR3 is 13 residues long. Per germline, CDR1 SGHDT and CDR2 YYEEEE. The chain's CDR3 is CASSLNPSYEQYF. DNA for the CDR3: TGTGCCAGCAGCTTGAACCCCTCCTACGAGCAGTACTTC.

About this clone: The same CDR3 can be traced to other DNA sequences in this sample. The CDR3 region is CASSLTGVTEAFF. The CDR3 DNA reads TGTGCCAGCAGCCTGACAGGGGTCACTGAAGCTTTCTTT. The gene calls are TRBV27 and TRBJ1-1; 8 nucleotides agree with TRBD1. This CDR3 contains 13 residues. Per the germline V gene, CDR1 is MNHEY and CDR2 is SMNVEV (reference sequence). Losses at the gene ends were 6 bases for V and 4 bases for J; bases not matched to a gene: 4.

This chain uses TRBV10-3 with TRBJ1-4; the D gene is possibly TRBD1 (5 bases). The germline V gene encodes CDR1 ENHRY and CDR2 SYGVKD. This CDR3 has 17 amino acids. V lost 6 bases and J 3 bases, leaving 20 bases between the germline ends. CDR3 DNA sequence: TGTGCCATCAGCCCCGCCCCCTTATCGGGGGCTAATGAAAAACTGTTTTTT. It codes for CAISPAPLSGANEKLFF.

This chain joins TRBV30 and TRBJ2-3, with no clear D. V lost 2 bases and J 0 bases, leaving 12 bases between the germline ends. Looked up from germline, CDR1 is GTSNPN and CDR2 is SVGIG (reference sequence). The CDR3 has 15 amino acids. For the CDR3, the DNA is TGTGCCTGGAGTAAAGGTGAAACTAGCACAGATACGCAGTATTTT. Translating it yields CAWSKGETSTDTQYF.